This TCR beta chain was profiled in a study of molecular identifiers for immune sequencing clone quantification. One entry per CDR3 protein, called by TCRdb with MiXCR from the PCR reads. The sample lists roughly 50,000 distinct CDR3 sequences, approximately 25% occurring once. This CDR3 has 16 residues. Germline CDR1 is MNHEY and CDR2 is SMNVEV (reference sequence). On this clonotype: The antigen is unknown. Given a much more abundant clone one base away, this may be a read error.

Findings of the study overall: Even with some 960,000 naive cells present, spiked Jurkat TCR RNA from one cell was reportedly detectable.

Sequenced sample: naive CD8+ T cells from blood, with Jurkat cell RNA spiked in. Specified subset: FACS-sorted CD8+CD4-CCR7+CD45RA+ naive T cells. The V and J genes are TRBV27 and TRBJ1-2; tentative D call: TRBD1 (6 bases). The clonotype was recovered from a human donor in good health. Some libraries in this study had Jurkat cell RNA spiked in. CDR3: CASGFGGVPPIVGYTF. CDR3 DNA: TGTGCCAGCGGTTTCGGGGGCGTCCCCCCAATTGTTGGCTACACCTTC.